Following are 6 T cell receptor beta chains from one sample sequenced in a study of monozygotic twins with inflammatory bowel disease. From its re-call of the 5' RACE reads, TCRdb lists each CDR3 protein once, without DNA. In total, the table holds about 380,000 distinct CDR3 sequences. Sequences were obtained from blood. The receptors here all came from a human donor with ulcerative colitis or Crohn's disease, or a healthy co-twin of an affected twin (not recorded which).

This chain uses TRBV6-2 or TRBV6-3 with TRBJ1-1. Germline CDR1 reads MNHEY; CDR2 reads SVGEGT. This CDR3 contains 13 residues. CDR3 in amino acids: CASSYQENTEAFF.

The chain is built from TRBV7-2 and TRBJ1-2; TCRdb gives TRBD1 as the D gene, but with no DNA this cannot be confirmed. Germline-derived CDR1 and CDR2 are SGHTA and FQGNSA. The CDR3 is 14 amino acids. CDR3 sequence: CASIGQGGNYGYTF. Combining the CDR3 with reference TRBV7-2 and TRBJ1-2 gives the whole variable domain GAGVSQSPSNKVTEKGKDVELRCDPISGHTALYWYRQSLGQGLEFLIYFQGNSAPDKSGLPSDRFSAERTGGSVSTLTIQRTQQEDSAVYLCASIGQGGNYGYTFGSGTRLTVV.

The rearrangement uses TRBV20-1 and TRBJ1-6. This CDR3 is 13 amino acids long. Germline V gene lookup returns CDR1 DFQATT and CDR2 SNEGSKA (reference sequence). CDR3 residues: CSALTVPGSPLHF.

V and J are TRBV20-1 and TRBJ2-1; without DNA, the TCRdb call of TRBD1 cannot be checked. The V gene's germline CDR1 is DFQATT and CDR2 SNEGSKA (reference sequence). This CDR3 spans 15 amino acids. The CDR3 here is CSASHRGSSYNEQFF.

The chain links TRBV5-4 to TRBJ1-1; the D call from TCRdb, TRBD1, cannot be confirmed without DNA. This CDR3 contains 14 residues. CDR1 is SGHNT and CDR2 is YYREEE in the germline V gene (reference sequence). The CDR3 protein is CASSFGQGATEAFF.

The V call is TRBV4-2, the J call TRBJ2-5. CDR3 size: 13 residues. Germline-derived CDR1 and CDR2 are LGHNA and YNFKEQ. CDR3 sequence: CASSVTHEETQYF.